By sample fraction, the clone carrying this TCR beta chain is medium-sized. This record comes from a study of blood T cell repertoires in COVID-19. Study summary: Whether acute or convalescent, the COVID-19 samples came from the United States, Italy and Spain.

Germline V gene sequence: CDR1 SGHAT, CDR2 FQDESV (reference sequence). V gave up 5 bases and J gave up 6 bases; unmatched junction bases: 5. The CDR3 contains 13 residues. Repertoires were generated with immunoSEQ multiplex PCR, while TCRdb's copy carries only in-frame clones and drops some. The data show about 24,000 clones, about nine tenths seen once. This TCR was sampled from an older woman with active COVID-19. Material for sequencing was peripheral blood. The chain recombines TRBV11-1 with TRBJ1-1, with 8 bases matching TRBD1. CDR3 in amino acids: CASSPRDRPEAFF. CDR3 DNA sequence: TGTGCCAGCAGCCCCCGGGACAGGCCTGAAGCTTTCTTT.